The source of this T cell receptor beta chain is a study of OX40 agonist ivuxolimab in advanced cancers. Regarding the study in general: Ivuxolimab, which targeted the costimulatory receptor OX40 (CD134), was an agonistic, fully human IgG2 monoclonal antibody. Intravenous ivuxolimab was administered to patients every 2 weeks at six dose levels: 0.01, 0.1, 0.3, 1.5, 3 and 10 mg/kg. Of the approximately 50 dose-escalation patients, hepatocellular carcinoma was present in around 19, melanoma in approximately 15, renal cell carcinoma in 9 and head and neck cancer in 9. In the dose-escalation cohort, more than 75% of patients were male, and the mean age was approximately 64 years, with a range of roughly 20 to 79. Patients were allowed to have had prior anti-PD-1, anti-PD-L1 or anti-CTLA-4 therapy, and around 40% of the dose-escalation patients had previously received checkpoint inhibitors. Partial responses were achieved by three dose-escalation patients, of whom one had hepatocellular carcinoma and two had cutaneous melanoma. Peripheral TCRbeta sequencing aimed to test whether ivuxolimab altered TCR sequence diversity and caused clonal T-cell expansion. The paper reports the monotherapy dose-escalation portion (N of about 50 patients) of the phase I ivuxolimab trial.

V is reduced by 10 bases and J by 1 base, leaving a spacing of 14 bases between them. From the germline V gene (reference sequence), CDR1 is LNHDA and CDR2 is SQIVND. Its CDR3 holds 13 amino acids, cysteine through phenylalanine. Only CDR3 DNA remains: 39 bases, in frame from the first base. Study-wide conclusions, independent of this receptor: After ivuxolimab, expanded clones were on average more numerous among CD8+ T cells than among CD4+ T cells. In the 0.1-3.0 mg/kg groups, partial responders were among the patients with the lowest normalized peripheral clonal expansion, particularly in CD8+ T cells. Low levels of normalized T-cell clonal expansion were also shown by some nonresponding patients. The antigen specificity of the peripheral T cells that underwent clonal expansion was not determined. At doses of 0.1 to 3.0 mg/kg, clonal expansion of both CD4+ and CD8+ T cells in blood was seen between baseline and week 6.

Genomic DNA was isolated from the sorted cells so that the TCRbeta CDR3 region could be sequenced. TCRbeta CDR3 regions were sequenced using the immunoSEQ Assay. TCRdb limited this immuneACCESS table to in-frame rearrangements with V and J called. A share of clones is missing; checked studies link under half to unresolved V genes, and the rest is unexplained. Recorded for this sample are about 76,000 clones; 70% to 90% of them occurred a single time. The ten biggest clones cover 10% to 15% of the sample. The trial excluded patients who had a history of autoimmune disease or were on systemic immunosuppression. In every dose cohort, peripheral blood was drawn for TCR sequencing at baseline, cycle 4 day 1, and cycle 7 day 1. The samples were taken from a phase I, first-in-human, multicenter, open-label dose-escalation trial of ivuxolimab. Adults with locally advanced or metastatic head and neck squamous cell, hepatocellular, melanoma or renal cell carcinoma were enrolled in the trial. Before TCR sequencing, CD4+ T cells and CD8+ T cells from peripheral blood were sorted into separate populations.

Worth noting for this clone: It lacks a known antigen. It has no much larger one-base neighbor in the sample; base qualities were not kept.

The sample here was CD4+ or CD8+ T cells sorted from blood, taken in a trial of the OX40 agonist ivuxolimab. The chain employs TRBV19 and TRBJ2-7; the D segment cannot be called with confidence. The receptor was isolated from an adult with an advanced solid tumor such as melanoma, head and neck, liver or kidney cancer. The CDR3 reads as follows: CATSAGQSYEQYF. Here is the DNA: TGTGCCACTTCGGCCGGCCAGTCCTACGAGCAGTACTTC.